This T cell receptor (beta chain) emerged from a study of cytomegalovirus exposure and HLA in healthy donors. Primers included in the PCR were 60 Vbeta and 13 Jbeta primers. Data came from immunoSEQ multiplex PCR; TCRdb stores just in-frame clones and leaves some out. Of 150,000 to 200,000 clones listed, about four fifths are singletons. CDR1 is SGHVS, CDR2 FQNEAQ, per germline. J lost 7 bases, V lost 2 bases, and 15 bases had no gene match. The CDR3 has 17 residues. Of note for this clone: The antigen is undetermined.

Study-wide points: Association of a missense DCLRE1C variant with TCR beta V- and J-gene trimming was reported in a later analysis.

This sequence joins TRBV7-8 and TRBJ2-3; 7 nucleotides line up with TRBD2. The receptor was isolated from a male donor in good health and CMV-seropositive. The sequencing sample was made of PBMCs. This CDR3 reads CASSLLGTGGIENTQYF. CDR3 nucleotide sequence: TGTGCCAGCAGCTTATTAGGGACGGGAGGTATTGAGAATACGCAGTATTTT. The full variable domain, rest sourced from reference TRBV7-8 and TRBJ2-3, is GAGVSQSPRYKVAKRGQDVALRCDPISGHVSLFWYQQALGQGPEFLTYFQNEAQLDKSGLPSDRFFAERPEGSVSTLKIQRTQQEDSAVYLCASSLLGTGGIENTQYFGPGTRLTVL.